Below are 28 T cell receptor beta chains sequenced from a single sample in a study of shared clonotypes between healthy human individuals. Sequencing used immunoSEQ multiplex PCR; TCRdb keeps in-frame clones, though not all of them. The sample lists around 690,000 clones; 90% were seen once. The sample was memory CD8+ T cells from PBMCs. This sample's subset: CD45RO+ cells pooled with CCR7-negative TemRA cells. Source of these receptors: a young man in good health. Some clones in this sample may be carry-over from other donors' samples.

CDR3 sequence: CASSSVGWAYEQYF. DNA of the CDR3: TGTGCCAGCAGTTCTGTAGGTTGGGCATACGAGCAGTACTTC. This rearrangement joins TRBV27 to TRBJ2-7; D gene unclear. The germline V gene has CDR1 MNHEY and CDR2 SMNVEV (reference sequence). V lost 4 bases and J lost 4, with 14 bases in between. This CDR3 contains 14 residues.

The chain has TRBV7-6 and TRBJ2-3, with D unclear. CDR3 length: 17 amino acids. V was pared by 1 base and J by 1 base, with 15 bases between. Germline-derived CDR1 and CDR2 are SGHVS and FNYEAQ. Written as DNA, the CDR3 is TGTGCCAGCAGCTTAGTACTTAAGCGAGAAGGCACAGATACGCAGTATTTT. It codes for CASSLVLKREGTDTQYF.

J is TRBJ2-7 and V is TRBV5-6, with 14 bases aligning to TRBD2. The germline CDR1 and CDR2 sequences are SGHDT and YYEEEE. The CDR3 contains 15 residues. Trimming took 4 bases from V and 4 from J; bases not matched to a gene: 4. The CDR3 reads CASSTGTSGGYEQYF. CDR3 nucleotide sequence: TGTGCCAGCAGCACCGGGACTAGCGGGGGATACGAGCAGTACTTC.

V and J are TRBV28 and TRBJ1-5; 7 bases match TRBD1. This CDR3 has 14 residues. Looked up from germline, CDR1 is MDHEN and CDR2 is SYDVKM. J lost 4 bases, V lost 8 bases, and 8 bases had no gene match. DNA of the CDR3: TGTGCCAGCCTCGAGGACAGGAAAAATCAGCCCCAGCATTTT. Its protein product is CASLEDRKNQPQHF.

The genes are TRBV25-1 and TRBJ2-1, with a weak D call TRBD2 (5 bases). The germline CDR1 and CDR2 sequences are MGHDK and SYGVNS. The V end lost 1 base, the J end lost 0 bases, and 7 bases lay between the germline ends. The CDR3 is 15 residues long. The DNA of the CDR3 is TGTGCCAGCAGTGAATTGGCGGGCTCCTACAATGAGCAGTTCTTC. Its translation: CASSELAGSYNEQFF.

The CDR3 DNA is TGTGCCAGCAGCCAACCACGCCTGCCAGATACGCAGTATTTT. This translates into CASSQPRLPDTQYF. J is TRBJ2-3 and V is TRBV14, with D hard to call. The CDR3 sequence is 14 residues long. The V gene lost 2 bases and the J gene lost 4 bases, with 10 bases spanning the gap. Germline CDR1 is SGHDN and CDR2 is FVKESK.

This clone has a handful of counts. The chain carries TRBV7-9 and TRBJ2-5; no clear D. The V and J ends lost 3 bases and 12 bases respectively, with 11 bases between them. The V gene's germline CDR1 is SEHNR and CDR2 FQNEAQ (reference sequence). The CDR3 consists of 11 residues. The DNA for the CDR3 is TGTGCCAGCAGCTTTGACGAGTCTAAGTACTTC. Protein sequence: CASSFDESKYF.

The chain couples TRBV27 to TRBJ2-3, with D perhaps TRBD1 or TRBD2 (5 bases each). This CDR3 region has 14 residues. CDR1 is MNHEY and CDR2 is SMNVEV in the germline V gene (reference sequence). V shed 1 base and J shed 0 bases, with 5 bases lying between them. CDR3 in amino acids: CASSLWDSTDTQYF. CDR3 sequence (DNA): TGTGCCAGCAGTTTATGGGACAGCACAGATACGCAGTATTTT.

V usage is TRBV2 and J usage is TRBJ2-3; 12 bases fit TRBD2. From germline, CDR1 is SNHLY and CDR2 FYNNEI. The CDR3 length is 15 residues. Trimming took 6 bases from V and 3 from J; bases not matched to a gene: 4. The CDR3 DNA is TGTGCCAGCAGGAGACTAGCGGGAGCGACAGATACGCAGTATTTT. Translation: CASRRLAGATDTQYF.

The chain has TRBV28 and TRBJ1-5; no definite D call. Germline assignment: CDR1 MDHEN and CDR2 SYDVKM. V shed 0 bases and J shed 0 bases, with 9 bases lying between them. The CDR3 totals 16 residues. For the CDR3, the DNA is TGTGCCAGCAGTTTATGGCCCAGATATAGCAATCAGCCCCAGCATTTT. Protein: CASSLWPRYSNQPQHF.

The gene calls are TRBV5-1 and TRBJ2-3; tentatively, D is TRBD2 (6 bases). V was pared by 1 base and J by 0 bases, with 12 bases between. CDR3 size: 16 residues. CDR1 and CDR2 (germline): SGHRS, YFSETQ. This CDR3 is CASSLKGLTSTDTQYF. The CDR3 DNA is TGCGCCAGCAGCTTGAAGGGACTGACAAGCACAGATACGCAGTATTTT.

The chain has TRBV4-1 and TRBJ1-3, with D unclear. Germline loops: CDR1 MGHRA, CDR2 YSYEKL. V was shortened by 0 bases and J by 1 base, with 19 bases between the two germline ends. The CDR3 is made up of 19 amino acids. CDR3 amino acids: CASSQDLVDVWVSGNTIYF. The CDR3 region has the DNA TGCGCCAGCAGCCAAGACTTAGTGGACGTCTGGGTTTCTGGAAACACCATATATTTT.

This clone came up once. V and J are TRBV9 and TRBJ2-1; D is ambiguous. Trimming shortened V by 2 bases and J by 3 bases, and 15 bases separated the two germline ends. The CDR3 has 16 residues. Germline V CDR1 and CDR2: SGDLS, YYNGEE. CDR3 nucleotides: TGTGCCAGCAGCGTTGCCCCGTCTGTGGGCTACAATGAGCAGTTCTTC. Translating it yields CASSVAPSVGYNEQFF.

The CDR3 coding sequence is TGCGCCAGCAGCTTGGGGACAGGGGAAGAGCAGTTCTTC. Translated, it gives CASSLGTGEEQFF. This sequence joins TRBV5-1 and TRBJ2-1, with 9 bases that match TRBD1. This CDR3 contains 13 residues. Trimming at V came to 0 bases and at J to 10 bases, leaving 2 bases not matched to a gene. Germline CDR1 reads SGHRS; CDR2 reads YFSETQ.

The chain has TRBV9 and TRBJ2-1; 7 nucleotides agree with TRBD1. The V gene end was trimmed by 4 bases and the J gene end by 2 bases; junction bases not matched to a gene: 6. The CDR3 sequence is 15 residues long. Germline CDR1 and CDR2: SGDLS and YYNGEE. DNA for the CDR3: TGTGCCAGCAGCCTCCGGGACAGAACCTACAATGAGCAGTTCTTC. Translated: CASSLRDRTYNEQFF.

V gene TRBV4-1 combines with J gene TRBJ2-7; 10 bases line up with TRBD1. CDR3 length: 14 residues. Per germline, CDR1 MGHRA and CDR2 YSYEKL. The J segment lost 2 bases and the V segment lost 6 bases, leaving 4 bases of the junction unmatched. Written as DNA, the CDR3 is TGCGCCAGCAGTTCGGGACAGGGGACCTACGAGCAGTACTTC. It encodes CASSSGQGTYEQYF.

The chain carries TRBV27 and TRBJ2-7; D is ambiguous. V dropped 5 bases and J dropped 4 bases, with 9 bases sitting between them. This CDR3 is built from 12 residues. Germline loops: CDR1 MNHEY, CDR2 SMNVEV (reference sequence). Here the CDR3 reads CASSQVGYEQYF. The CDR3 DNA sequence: TGTGCCAGCAGTCAGGTGGGATACGAGCAGTACTTC.

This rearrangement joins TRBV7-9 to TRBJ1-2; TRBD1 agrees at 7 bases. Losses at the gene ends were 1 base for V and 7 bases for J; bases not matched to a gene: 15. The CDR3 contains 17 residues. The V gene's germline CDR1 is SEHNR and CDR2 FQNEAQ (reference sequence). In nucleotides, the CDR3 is TGTGCCAGCAGCTTAGAAGACAGGGAGCCCCCGTCTATTGGCTACACCTTC. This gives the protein CASSLEDREPPSIGYTF.

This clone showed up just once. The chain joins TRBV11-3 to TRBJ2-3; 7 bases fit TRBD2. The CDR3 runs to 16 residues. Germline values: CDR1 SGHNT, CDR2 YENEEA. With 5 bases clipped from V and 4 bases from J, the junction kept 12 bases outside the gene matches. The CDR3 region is CASSPDRGSVADTQYF. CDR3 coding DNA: TGTGCCAGCAGCCCCGACCGCGGGAGTGTTGCAGATACGCAGTATTTT.

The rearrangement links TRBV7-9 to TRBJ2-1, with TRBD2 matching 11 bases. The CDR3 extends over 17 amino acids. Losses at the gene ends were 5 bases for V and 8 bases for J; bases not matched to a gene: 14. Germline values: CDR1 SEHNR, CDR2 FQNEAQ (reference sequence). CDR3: CASSAMTIAGGVYEQFF. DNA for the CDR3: TGTGCCAGCAGCGCGATGACAATAGCGGGAGGGGTTTATGAGCAGTTCTTC.

The CDR3 nucleotides are TGCAGCGTTGGCGGTGAGCGGGAGATGTATGAGCAGTTCTTC. Translating gives CSVGGEREMYEQFF. This chain connects TRBV29-1 to TRBJ2-1, with 8 bases fitting TRBD2. Losses at the gene ends were 4 bases for V and 8 bases for J; bases not matched to a gene: 10. CDR3 size: 14 residues. Germline CDR1 SQVTM, CDR2 ANQGSEA.

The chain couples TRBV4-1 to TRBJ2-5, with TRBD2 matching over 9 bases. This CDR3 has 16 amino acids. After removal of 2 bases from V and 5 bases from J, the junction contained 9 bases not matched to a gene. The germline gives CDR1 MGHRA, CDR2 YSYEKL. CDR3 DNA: TGCGCCAGCAGCCAACCTCCGGGACTAGCAGGCGAGACCCAGTACTTC. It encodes CASSQPPGLAGETQYF.

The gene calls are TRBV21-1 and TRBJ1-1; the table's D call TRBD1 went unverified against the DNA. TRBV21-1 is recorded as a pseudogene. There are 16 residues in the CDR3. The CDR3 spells CASSKDPGQGGTEAFF. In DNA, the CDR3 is TGTGCCAGCAGCAAAGATCCGGGTCAGGGGGGCACTGAAGCTTTCTTT.

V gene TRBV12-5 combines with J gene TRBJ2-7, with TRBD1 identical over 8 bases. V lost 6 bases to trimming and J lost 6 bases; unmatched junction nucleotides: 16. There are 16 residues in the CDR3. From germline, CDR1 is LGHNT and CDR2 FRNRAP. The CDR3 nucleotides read TGTGCTAGTGGCCATCAGGGGGCTCACCTACTCAGCGAGCAGTACTTC. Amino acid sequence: CASGHQGAHLLSEQYF. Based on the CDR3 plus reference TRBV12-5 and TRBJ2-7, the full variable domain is DARVTQTPRHKVTEMGQEVTMRCQPILGHNTVFWYRQTMMQGLELLAYFRNRAPLDDSGMPKDRFSAEMPDATLATLKIQPSEPRDSAVYFCASGHQGAHLLSEQYFGPGTRLTVT.

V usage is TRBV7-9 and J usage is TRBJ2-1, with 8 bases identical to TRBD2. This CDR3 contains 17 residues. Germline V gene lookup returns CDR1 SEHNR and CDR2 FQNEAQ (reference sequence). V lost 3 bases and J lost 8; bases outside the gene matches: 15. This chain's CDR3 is CASSFGSGIIRRDEQFF. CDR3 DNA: TGTGCCAGCAGCTTTGGTAGCGGGATAATCAGAAGGGATGAGCAGTTCTTC.

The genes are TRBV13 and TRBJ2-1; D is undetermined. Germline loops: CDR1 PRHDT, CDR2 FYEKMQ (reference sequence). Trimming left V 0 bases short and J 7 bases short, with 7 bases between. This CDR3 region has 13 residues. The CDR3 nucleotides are TGTGCCAGCAGCTTAGGAGGGCTGAATGAGCAGTTCTTC. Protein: CASSLGGLNEQFF.

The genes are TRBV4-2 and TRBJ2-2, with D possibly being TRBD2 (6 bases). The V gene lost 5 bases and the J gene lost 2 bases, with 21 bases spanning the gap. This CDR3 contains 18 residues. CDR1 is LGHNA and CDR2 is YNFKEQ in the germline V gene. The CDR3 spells CASSIRGTLSVNTGELFF. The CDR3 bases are TGTGCCAGCAGCATCCGAGGGACTCTATCTGTTAACACCGGGGAGCTGTTTTTT.

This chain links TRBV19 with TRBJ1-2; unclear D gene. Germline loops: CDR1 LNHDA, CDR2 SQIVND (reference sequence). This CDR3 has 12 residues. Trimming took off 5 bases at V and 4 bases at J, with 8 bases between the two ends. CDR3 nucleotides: TGTGCCAGTAGTTTGCGGGCCTATGGCTACACCTTC. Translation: CASSLRAYGYTF.